This TCR beta chain came from a study of cytomegalovirus exposure and HLA in healthy donors. The PCR ran on 60 Vbeta and 13 Jbeta primers. TCRdb's copy holds only in-frame clones and misses some; the assay was immunoSEQ multiplex PCR. The sample shows 110,000 to 150,000 clones, 73% of them seen only once. Whole-study findings and limits: Usually a TCR sequence was rare, but some public TCRs were found in many donors.

Germline V gene lookup returns CDR1 LGHNA and CDR2 YNFKEQ. This CDR3 has 14 residues. The V gene end was trimmed by 3 bases and the J gene end by 4 bases; junction bases not matched to a gene: 5. Worth noting for this clone: The antigen remains undetermined.

J is TRBJ2-7 and V is TRBV4-2; 8 bases are shared with TRBD2. The receptor comes from a human donor in good health. The specimen sequenced was PBMCs. CDR3 in amino acids: CASSHLAGRYEQYF. The CDR3 DNA reads TGTGCCAGCAGCCATTTAGCGGGAAGATACGAGCAGTACTTC.